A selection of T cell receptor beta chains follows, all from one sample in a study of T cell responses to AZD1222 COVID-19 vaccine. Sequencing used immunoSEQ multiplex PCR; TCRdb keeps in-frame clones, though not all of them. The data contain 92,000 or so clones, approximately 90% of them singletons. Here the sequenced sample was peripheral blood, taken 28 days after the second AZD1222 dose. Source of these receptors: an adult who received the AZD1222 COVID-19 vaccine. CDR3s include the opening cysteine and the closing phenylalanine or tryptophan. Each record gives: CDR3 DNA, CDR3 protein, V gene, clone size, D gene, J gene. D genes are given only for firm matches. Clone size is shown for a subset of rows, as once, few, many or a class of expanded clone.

CDR3nt: TGTGCCAGCAGACAAACAGATTTCACTGAAGCTTTCTTT; CDR3aa: CASRQTDFTEAFF; v_gene: TRBV6-5; abundance: NA; d_gene: NA; j_gene: TRBJ1-1
CDR3nt: TGTGCCAGCAGCCAACAGGGCAGGGGCAACTATGGCTACACCTTC; CDR3aa: CASSQQGRGNYGYTF; v_gene: TRBV7-9; abundance: NA; d_gene: NA; j_gene: TRBJ1-2
CDR3nt: TGTGCCAGTAGTTTTGGGACAGGGGTCTACGAGCAGTACTTC; CDR3aa: CASSFGTGVYEQYF; v_gene: TRBV19; abundance: NA; d_gene: TRBD1; j_gene: TRBJ2-7
CDR3nt: TGTGCCAGCAGTTGGGACGTCACAGATACGCAGTATTTT; CDR3aa: CASSWDVTDTQYF; v_gene: TRBV11-3; abundance: NA; d_gene: NA; j_gene: TRBJ2-3
CDR3nt: TGTGCCAGCAGCTTAGATGGTGTTGGCGGGGGTACTAGGGAGACCCAGTACTTC; CDR3aa: CASSLDGVGGGTRETQYF; v_gene: TRBV7-8; abundance: NA; d_gene: TRBD2; j_gene: TRBJ2-5
CDR3nt: TGTGCCAGCAGCTTTAATGAGCAGTTCTTC; CDR3aa: CASSFNEQFF; v_gene: TRBV11-2; abundance: NA; d_gene: NA; j_gene: TRBJ2-1
CDR3nt: TGTGCCAGCAGCTCCACAGGGGGCGCGAGGAACACTGAAGCTTTCTTT; CDR3aa: CASSSTGGARNTEAFF; v_gene: TRBV7-2; abundance: once; d_gene: TRBD1; j_gene: TRBJ1-1
CDR3nt: TGCAGTGCTAGTCCCGATATACCGGGACGGAGTCGTGGCTACACCTTC; CDR3aa: CSASPDIPGRSRGYTF; v_gene: TRBV20-1; abundance: NA; d_gene: NA; j_gene: TRBJ1-2
CDR3nt: TGCGCCAGCAGCTTGGAAGGGTTTAGCAATCAGCCCCAGCATTTT; CDR3aa: CASSLEGFSNQPQHF; v_gene: TRBV5-1; abundance: NA; d_gene: NA; j_gene: TRBJ1-5
CDR3nt: TGTGCCAGCAGTTTGGGACTAGCGGGGGTCACAGATACGCAGTATTTT; CDR3aa: CASSLGLAGVTDTQYF; v_gene: TRBV27; abundance: NA; d_gene: TRBD2; j_gene: TRBJ2-3
CDR3nt: TGTGCCAGCAGTTATCAGGGACGGCGTGAAAAACTGTTTTTT; CDR3aa: CASSYQGRREKLFF; v_gene: TRBV2; abundance: few; d_gene: NA; j_gene: TRBJ1-4
CDR3nt: TGTGCCAGCAGCACCAACCGGGACAGGGGGCGATATACTGAAGCTTTCTTT; CDR3aa: CASSTNRDRGRYTEAFF; v_gene: TRBV9; abundance: NA; d_gene: TRBD1; j_gene: TRBJ1-1
CDR3nt: TGTGCCAGCAGCCACTGGCCTCGGGACAGACCTATGGGCTACACCTTC; CDR3aa: CASSHWPRDRPMGYTF; v_gene: TRBV5-8; abundance: once; d_gene: TRBD1; j_gene: TRBJ1-2
CDR3nt: TGTGCCAGCAGCGGGACGCCGGTCACTGAAGCTTTCTTT; CDR3aa: CASSGTPVTEAFF; v_gene: TRBV9; abundance: NA; d_gene: NA; j_gene: TRBJ1-1
CDR3nt: TGTGCCAGTAGTATCCCGGGACAGGGTATCTACGAGCAGTACTTC; CDR3aa: CASSIPGQGIYEQYF; v_gene: TRBV19; abundance: NA; d_gene: TRBD1; j_gene: TRBJ2-7
CDR3nt: TGCGCCAGCAGTGAATCCCGGACAGGGGGCCAAGGCAATCAGCCCCAGCATTTT; CDR3aa: CASSESRTGGQGNQPQHF; v_gene: TRBV10-2; abundance: NA; d_gene: TRBD1; j_gene: TRBJ1-5
CDR3nt: TGCGCCAGCAGCCAAGATCGGGGCTCTAACTATGGCTACACCTTC; CDR3aa: CASSQDRGSNYGYTF; v_gene: TRBV4-3; abundance: NA; d_gene: NA; j_gene: TRBJ1-2
CDR3nt: TGTGCCAGCAGCTTAGGATCCGGGGGCCCTCAGCCCCAGCATTTT; CDR3aa: CASSLGSGGPQPQHF; v_gene: TRBV7-2; abundance: NA; d_gene: NA; j_gene: TRBJ1-5
CDR3nt: TGTGCCAGCAGTGAAGATTCGGGGAACGGCTACACCTTC; CDR3aa: CASSEDSGNGYTF; v_gene: TRBV2; abundance: NA; d_gene: NA; j_gene: TRBJ1-2
CDR3nt: TGTGCCAGCAGTAACAGGGACGAGCAGTACTTC; CDR3aa: CASSNRDEQYF; v_gene: TRBV27; abundance: NA; d_gene: NA; j_gene: TRBJ2-7
CDR3nt: TGCGCCAGCAGCCAAGTTCTCTCCAACTATGGCTACACCTTC; CDR3aa: CASSQVLSNYGYTF; v_gene: TRBV4-1; abundance: NA; d_gene: NA; j_gene: TRBJ1-2
CDR3nt: TGTGCCAGTAGTATTCGGGTTATCAGCGGGGGTGAAGGCTACACCTTC; CDR3aa: CASSIRVISGGEGYTF; v_gene: TRBV19; abundance: NA; d_gene: NA; j_gene: TRBJ1-2
CDR3nt: TGCGCCAGCAGCCTGGAGCGGGTCGCTGGCACAGATACGCAGTATTTT; CDR3aa: CASSLERVAGTDTQYF; v_gene: TRBV4-1; abundance: NA; d_gene: NA; j_gene: TRBJ2-3
CDR3nt: TGTGCCTGGGAGGGTGGGGATGGCTACACCTTC; CDR3aa: CAWEGGDGYTF; v_gene: TRBV30; abundance: NA; d_gene: NA; j_gene: TRBJ1-2
CDR3nt: TGCGCCAGCAGCCAATTAACCTTTAACACTGAAGCTTTCTTT; CDR3aa: CASSQLTFNTEAFF; v_gene: TRBV4-1; abundance: NA; d_gene: NA; j_gene: TRBJ1-1